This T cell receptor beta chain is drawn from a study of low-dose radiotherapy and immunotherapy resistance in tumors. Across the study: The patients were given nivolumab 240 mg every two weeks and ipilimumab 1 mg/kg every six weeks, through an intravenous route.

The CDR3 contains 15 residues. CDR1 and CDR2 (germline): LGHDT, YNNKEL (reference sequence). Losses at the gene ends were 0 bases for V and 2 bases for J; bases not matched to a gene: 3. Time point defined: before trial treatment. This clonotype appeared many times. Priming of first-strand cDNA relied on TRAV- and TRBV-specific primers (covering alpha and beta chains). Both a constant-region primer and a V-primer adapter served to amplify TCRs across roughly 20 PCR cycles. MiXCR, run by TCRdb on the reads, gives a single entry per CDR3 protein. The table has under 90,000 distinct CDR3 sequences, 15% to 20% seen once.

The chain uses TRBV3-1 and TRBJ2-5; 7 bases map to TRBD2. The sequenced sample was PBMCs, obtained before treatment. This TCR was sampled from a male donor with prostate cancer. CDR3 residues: CASSQDGLGQETQYF. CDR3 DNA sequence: TGTGCCAGCAGCCAAGACGGACTAGGACAAGAGACCCAGTACTTC.